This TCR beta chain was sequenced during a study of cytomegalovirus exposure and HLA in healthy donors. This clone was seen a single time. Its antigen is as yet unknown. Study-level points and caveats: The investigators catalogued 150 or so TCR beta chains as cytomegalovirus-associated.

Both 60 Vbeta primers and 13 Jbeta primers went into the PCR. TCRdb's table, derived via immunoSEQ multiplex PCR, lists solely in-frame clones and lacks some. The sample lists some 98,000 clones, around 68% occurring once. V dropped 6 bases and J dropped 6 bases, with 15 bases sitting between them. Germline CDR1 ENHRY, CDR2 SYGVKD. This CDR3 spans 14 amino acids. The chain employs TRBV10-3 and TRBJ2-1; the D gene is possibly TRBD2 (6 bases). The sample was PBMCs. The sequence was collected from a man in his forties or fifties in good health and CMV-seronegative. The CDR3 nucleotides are TGTGCCATCAGGGAGGTACTAGCAGCCAATGAGCAGTTCTTC. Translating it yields CAIREVLAANEQFF.